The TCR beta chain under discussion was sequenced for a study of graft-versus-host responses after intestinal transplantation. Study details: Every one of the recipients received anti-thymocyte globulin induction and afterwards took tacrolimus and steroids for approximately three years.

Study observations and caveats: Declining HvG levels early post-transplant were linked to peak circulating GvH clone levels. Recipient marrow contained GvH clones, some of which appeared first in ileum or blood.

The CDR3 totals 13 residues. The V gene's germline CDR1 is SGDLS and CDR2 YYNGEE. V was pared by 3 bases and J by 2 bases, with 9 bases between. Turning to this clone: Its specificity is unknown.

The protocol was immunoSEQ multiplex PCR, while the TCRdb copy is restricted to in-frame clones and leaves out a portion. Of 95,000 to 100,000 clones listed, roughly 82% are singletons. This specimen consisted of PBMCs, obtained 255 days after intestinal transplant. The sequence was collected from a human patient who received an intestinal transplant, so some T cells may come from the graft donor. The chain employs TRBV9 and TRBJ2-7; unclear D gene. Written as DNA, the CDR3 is TGTGCCAGCAGCGGGACCCCTCCCTACGAGCAGTACTTC. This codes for CASSGTPPYEQYF.